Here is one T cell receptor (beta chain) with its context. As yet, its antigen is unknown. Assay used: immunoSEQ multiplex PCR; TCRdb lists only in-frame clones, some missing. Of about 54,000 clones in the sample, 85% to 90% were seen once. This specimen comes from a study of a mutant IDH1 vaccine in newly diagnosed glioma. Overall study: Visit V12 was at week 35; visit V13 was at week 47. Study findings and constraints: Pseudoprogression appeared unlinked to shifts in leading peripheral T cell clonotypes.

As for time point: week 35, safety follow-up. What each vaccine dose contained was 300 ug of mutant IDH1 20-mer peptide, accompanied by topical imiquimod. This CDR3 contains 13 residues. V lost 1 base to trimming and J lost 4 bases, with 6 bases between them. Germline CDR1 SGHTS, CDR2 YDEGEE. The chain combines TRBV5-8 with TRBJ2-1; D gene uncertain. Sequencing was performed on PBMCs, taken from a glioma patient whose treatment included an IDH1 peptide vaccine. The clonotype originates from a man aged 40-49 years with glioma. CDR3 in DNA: TGTGCCAGCAGCTTGCCCAATTACAATGAGCAGTTCTTC. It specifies CASSLPNYNEQFF.